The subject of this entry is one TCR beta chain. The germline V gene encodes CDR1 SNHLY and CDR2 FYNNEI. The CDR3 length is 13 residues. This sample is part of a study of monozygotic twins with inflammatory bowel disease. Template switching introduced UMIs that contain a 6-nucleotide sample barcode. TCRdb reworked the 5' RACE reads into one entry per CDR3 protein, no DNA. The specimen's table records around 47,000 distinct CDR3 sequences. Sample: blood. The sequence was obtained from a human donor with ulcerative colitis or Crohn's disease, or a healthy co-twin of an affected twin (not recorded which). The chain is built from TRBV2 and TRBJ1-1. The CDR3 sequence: CASSEVENTEAFF.